This T cell receptor (beta chain) emerged from a study of cytomegalovirus exposure and HLA in healthy donors (dated by TCRdb to about 2017). In the study overall: An earlier analysis of 587 of the donors reported roughly 300 Gb of sequence data and about 120 million unique TCR beta sequences obtained from approximately 180 million T cells. An early release covering about 600 HLA-typed donors comprised about 300 gigabases of sequencing data and approximately 80 million unique TCR sequences. Of the roughly 410 genotyped donors, 70% to 90% were placed in the genetic ancestry cluster associated with self-reported Caucasian donors. The study aimed to test whether cataloging public T cell receptors could reveal signatures of past pathogen exposure. Using immunosequencing, the study profiled T cell repertoires from about 610 subjects and related those repertoires to cytomegalovirus serostatus. In addition to the first cohort of 650 to 800 subjects, a separate validation cohort of 120 different subjects was used. High-throughput TCR immunosequencing, statistical association of individual TCRs with disease status, and machine learning were combined to predict cytomegalovirus infection status. A later analysis re-analyzed previously published TCR beta repertoires from approximately 670 donors and added high-resolution HLA genotyping to study TCR occurrence patterns. Rather than using new phenotypic data, the later analysis identified candidate immune exposures from TCR beta sequences and from how often those sequences occurred across donors. In an earlier analysis of roughly 580 of the donors, high-throughput TCR beta sequencing was used to judge whether each TCR beta V gene segment behaved as functional or pseudogenic. Donor age, sex, ethnicity and CMV serostatus were compiled together with the repertoire data. Genome-wide SNP genotypes for about 60% of the roughly 670 donors were used in a later genetic analysis, which treated that subset as a discovery cohort. Every discovery cohort repertoire had been produced on one sequencing platform. HLA typing covered class I and class II loci at four-digit resolution. The number of donors typed differed by locus, with about 629-630 for A, B, C, DRB1 and DQB1, around 560 for DQA1, over 600 for DPA1, and 472 for DPB1. Because of strong linkage in the cohort, roughly five DR-DQ haplotypes were treated as single units for association and clustering. Across approximately 400 genotyped donors of the cohort, an average of about 250,000 unique TCR beta nucleotide sequences per donor were sequenced, and approximately 17% of those sequences were non-productive.

About this clone itself: What antigen it recognizes has not been identified.

The cohort consisted of 670 or so healthy bone marrow donors. Cohort members were all nominally healthy when sampled, although unrecorded immune exposures were likely present. The donor was CMV seronegative and was included in the group of about 350 seronegative cohort members. A peripheral blood sample was collected from each donor, and TCR beta sequencing was performed on peripheral blood mononuclear cells. The Qiagen DNeasy Blood Extraction Kit was used to extract genomic DNA from the blood cell samples. On the study overall, not on this receptor specifically: A further reported finding was that TCR beta sequences accurately predicted the HLA-A and HLA-B alleles for most subjects in the first cohort. HLA typing was unavailable for some donors at each locus, so association tests used only the typed subset. The cohort was sequenced for TCR beta chains only, and without alpha or paired-chain data the features that could be detected were limited. Cytomegalovirus status was reported to be diagnosed by the classifier with high specificity and sensitivity in both the original and validation cohorts. Because counts were too low, approximately 15 rarely observed V segments, including chromosome 9 orphons, were excluded from the earlier analysis of roughly 580 of the donors. Compared with the 666-donor mean, donors in an Asian-associated ancestry cluster had fewer N-insertions in productive TCRs, according to a later genetic analysis. A later analysis associated roughly 17,000 TCR beta sequences with specific HLA alleles at a false discovery rate of 0.05. CMV serostatus was the only immune exposure information available for the cohort. Across donors, most TCR sequences were observed very rarely, whereas some public TCRs were present in many individuals. Correlated functional status among segregating V segments might reflect linkage disequilibrium, but an unknown experimental factor could not be ruled out. An earlier analysis of around 540 of the donors showed that most TCR beta V segments appeared in productive rearrangements either about 90% or about 30% of the time, which broadly matched IMGT annotations. According to a later analysis, TCR association rates differed among HLA loci, with DRB1 alleles showing the most associated TCRs and HLA-C alleles showing the fewest. The presence/absence analyses assumed that sequencing depth was roughly uniform across donors, and that assumption may not be true. In the study, approximately 160 TCR beta chains were listed as associated with cytomegalovirus. In a later analysis, several top co-occurrence clusters were reported to appear linked to parvovirus B19, influenza, CMV and Epstein-Barr virus. A cluster of highly shared sequence variants was judged likely to be a technical artifact of the sequencing pipeline. When HLA alleles, especially DR and DQ, strongly co-occurred, attributing TCR associations to individual alleles was difficult. In vitro tests confirmed that a few of the cytomegalovirus-associated TCR beta chains recognize cytomegalovirus antigens. The authors suggested that the approach could potentially be extended to other disease states and immunological phenotypes. In a later analysis, HLA-associated TCR beta chains showed more clonal expansion and lower generation probabilities than non-associated chains that were equally common. V-gene and J-gene trimming of TCR beta chains was associated with a missense DCLRE1C variant in a later genetic analysis, and the association was replicated in an independent cohort. A later analysis found that most CMV-associated TCR beta chains appeared HLA-restricted, with HLA associations seemingly driven largely by CMV exposure.

Library preparation employed the immunoSEQ multiplex PCR assay. For the multiplex PCR, a mixture combining 60 forward primers for TCR Vbeta segments and 13 reverse primers for TCR Jbeta segments was used. The CDR3 region of rearranged TCR beta genes was amplified from genomic DNA by a multiplex PCR assay. Amplified TCR beta libraries were sequenced as 87-base-pair reads on the Illumina HiSeq System. For the original study's pipeline: A later analysis counted around 72 million unique TCR beta chains across the 500 to 850 repertoires, and some 11 million of these chains were shared by at least two donors. A nearest-neighbor algorithm error-corrected the raw reads and collapsed the reads into unique sequences, merging closely related sequences to remove PCR and sequencing errors. V, D and J gene segments were assigned by aligning CDR3 sequences to IMGT reference sequences. For a sequence to be retained, a match of at least six nucleotides was required to both a V gene segment and a J gene segment. A rearrangement was called productive if the CDR3 had no stop codons and remained in frame with V and J, and every other rearrangement was called non-productive. Following IMGT convention, CDR3 was defined as the stretch from the second conserved V-encoded cysteine to the conserved J-encoded phenylalanine. In an earlier analysis of approximately 500 of the donors, sequences lacking an unambiguous match to a single V gene segment were excluded. An earlier analysis of fewer than 750 of the donors classified V segments as functional when productive rearrangements were above 56.7% and as segregating when the standard deviation between donors was above 5%. To diagnose cytomegalovirus status from the catalog of TCR beta chain sequences, a statistical classification framework was built. In a later analysis, V and J genes were assigned by comparing TCR nucleotide sequences against IMGT/GENE-DB human TR gene sequences. A later analysis assigned CDR3 sequences and most-parsimonious VDJ recombination scenarios with the TCRdist pipeline. A later analysis defined each TCR beta chain by its CDR3 amino acid sequence plus V-gene family, and excluded reads lacking a unique V-gene family. As a way to deal with suspected cross-contamination and a sequencing artifact, a later analysis dropped approximately 590 nucleotide sequences that were highly shared and had low generation probability. For each public chain, a later analysis derived a clonal expansion index from normalized ranks of inferred template counts within each repertoire. A later analysis computed generation probabilities with a VDJ recombination model fitted to out-of-frame rearrangements, and checked the results against IGoR. Hypergeometric tests were used in a later analysis to score TCR-TCR, TCR-HLA and TCR-CMV co-occurrence, with a repertoire-size bias correction applied to the TCR pairs. False discovery rates were estimated in a later analysis by permuting HLA or CMV assignments 20 times. In a later analysis, co-occurring TCRs were grouped using DBSCAN, with TCRdist sequence similarity added in when clustering inside HLA-allele-positive subsets. For co-occurrence clustering, repertoires with fewer than 30,000 or more than 120,000 public chains were excluded, along with a handful of repertoires with anomalous nucleotide sharing. TCRdb obtained this table from immuneACCESS and retained in-frame rearrangements with V and J assigned. These tables miss some clones; where compared with another copy, unresolved V genes account for less than half of the shortfall, and the remainder is unexplained. V and J calls and clone size come straight from that table; D and trimming were deduced from the DNA. In this sample's table one finds around 110,000 clones. Of the sample, around 3.4% is held by the ten largest clones.

This clonotype was sampled from a man between 25 and 39 years old in good health and CMV-seronegative. Material: PBMCs.

The DNA sequence follows: TGTGCCACGTTAACAGGGGTGAACACTGAAGCTTTCTTT. Translated, it gives CATLTGVNTEAFF. Recombination joined TRBV6-5 with TRBJ1-1, and TRBD1 aligns with 7 junction nucleotides. The germline V and J ends show losses of 10 bases and 0 bases respectively, and no gene match explains 5 bases of the junction. Per the germline V gene, MNHEY is the CDR1 and SVGAGI is the CDR2. The CDR3 measures 13 amino acids from cysteine to phenylalanine. Only the CDR3 DNA stays, 39 bases, in frame from base 1.